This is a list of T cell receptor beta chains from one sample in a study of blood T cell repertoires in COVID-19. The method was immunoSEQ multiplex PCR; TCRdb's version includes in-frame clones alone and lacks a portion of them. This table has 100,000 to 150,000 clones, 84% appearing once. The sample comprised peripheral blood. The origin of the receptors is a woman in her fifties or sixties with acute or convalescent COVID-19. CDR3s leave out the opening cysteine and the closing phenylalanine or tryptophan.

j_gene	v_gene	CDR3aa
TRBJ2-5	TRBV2	ASTGEETQY
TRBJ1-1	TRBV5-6	ASSGIQYHTEAF
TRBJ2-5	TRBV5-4	ASSDRVQETQY
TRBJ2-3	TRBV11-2	ASSLDRGRFTDTQY
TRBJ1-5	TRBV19	ASHFTGTGIQPQH
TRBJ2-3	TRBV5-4	ASSFNRDKDTQY
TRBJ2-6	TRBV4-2	ASSQDEVQGISGANVLT
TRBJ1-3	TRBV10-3	AISGEVSGNTIY
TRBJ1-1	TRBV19	ASSIRQGNTEAF
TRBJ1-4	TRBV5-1	ASSLDTTNEKLF
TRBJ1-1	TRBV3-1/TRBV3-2	ASSQDLGGDTEAF
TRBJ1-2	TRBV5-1	ASSSWAGDRRGGYT
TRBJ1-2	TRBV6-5	ASSFSGEEGYT
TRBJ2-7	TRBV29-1	SVVGGETYEQY
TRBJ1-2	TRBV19	ASSIGDTNGYT
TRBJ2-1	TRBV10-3	AISESIGQGRHEQF
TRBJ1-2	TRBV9	ASSLQGGGYT
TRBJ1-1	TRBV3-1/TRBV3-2	ASSRQGNMNTEAF
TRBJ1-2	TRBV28	ASSQGQFGVSGYT
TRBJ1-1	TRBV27	ASSLYGQGVSGTEAF
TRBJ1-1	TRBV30	AWWNRRGNTEAF
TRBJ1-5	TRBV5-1	ASSPNGGNQPQH